This is a list of T cell receptor beta chains from one sample in a study of shared clonotypes between healthy human individuals. Here immunoSEQ multiplex PCR was the method, and the copy in TCRdb shows in-frame clones only, minus some. The sample consists of 850,000 to 1,200,000 clones, 70% to 80% of them appearing once. Sequencing input: memory CD4+ T cells sorted from blood. Every receptor here comes from a man aged 18 to 29 in good health. Both conserved end residues are part of each CDR3. The order of the fields is J gene, D gene, V gene, clone size, CDR3 DNA, CDR3 protein. A D gene is named only where the DNA matches it firmly. Only some rows state a clone size, as once, few, many or a class for expanded clones.

j_call: TRBJ2-7; d_call: TRBD1; v_call: TRBV4-1; clone_size: .; cdr3_nt: TGCGCCAGCAGCCACGTGGACAGGGAATCCTACGAGCAGTACTTC; cdr3_aa: CASSHVDRESYEQYF
j_call: TRBJ2-7; d_call: .; v_call: TRBV2; clone_size: few; cdr3_nt: TGTGCCAGCAGCGAAGTGTTAGCGGAACCCTACGAGCAGTACTTC; cdr3_aa: CASSEVLAEPYEQYF
j_call: TRBJ1-2; d_call: TRBD1; v_call: TRBV6-1; clone_size: .; cdr3_nt: TGTGCCAGCAGCGAAGGACAGGGGGCTGGCTACACCTTC; cdr3_aa: CASSEGQGAGYTF
j_call: TRBJ1-6; d_call: TRBD1; v_call: TRBV6-5; clone_size: .; cdr3_nt: TGTGCCAGCAGTATCCACCGGGACAGTAATTCACCCCTCCACTTT; cdr3_aa: CASSIHRDSNSPLHF
j_call: TRBJ1-4; d_call: .; v_call: TRBV4-1; clone_size: .; cdr3_nt: TGCGCCAGCAGCCAAGATCGCAACGGGTATGAAAAACTGTTTTTT; cdr3_aa: CASSQDRNGYEKLFF
j_call: TRBJ2-3; d_call: .; v_call: TRBV5-1; clone_size: .; cdr3_nt: TGCGCCAGCAGCTTGGGGGGCCCCACAGATACGCAGTATTTT; cdr3_aa: CASSLGGPTDTQYF
j_call: TRBJ2-7; d_call: .; v_call: TRBV10-2; clone_size: few; cdr3_nt: TGCGCCAGCTGGGACATAGAGGGTGAGCAGTACTTC; cdr3_aa: CASWDIEGEQYF
j_call: TRBJ2-5; d_call: TRBD2; v_call: TRBV11-2; clone_size: once; cdr3_nt: TGTGCCAGCAGCCGGACTAGCGGTTGGGAGACCCAGTACTTC; cdr3_aa: CASSRTSGWETQYF
j_call: TRBJ2-3; d_call: .; v_call: TRBV18; clone_size: .; cdr3_nt: TGTGCCAGCTCACCACGGCAAAGGGACACAGATACGCAGTATTTT; cdr3_aa: CASSPRQRDTDTQYF
j_call: TRBJ1-3; d_call: .; v_call: TRBV2; clone_size: .; cdr3_nt: TGTGCCAGCAGAGACGGGGGTATGGGAAACACCATATATTTT; cdr3_aa: CASRDGGMGNTIYF
j_call: TRBJ2-1; d_call: TRBD2; v_call: TRBV5-6; clone_size: .; cdr3_nt: TGTGCCAGCAGCTTTCTGGGGGAGGGAGGGAATGAGCAGTTCTTC; cdr3_aa: CASSFLGEGGNEQFF
j_call: TRBJ1-2; d_call: TRBD1; v_call: TRBV4-1; clone_size: .; cdr3_nt: TGCGCCAGCAGATCCATCACAGGGGGCTTTGGCTACACCTTC; cdr3_aa: CASRSITGGFGYTF
j_call: TRBJ1-2; d_call: .; v_call: TRBV29-1; clone_size: few; cdr3_nt: TGCAGCGTTGAAGATGAGGACAGTCCCTATGGCTACACCTTC; cdr3_aa: CSVEDEDSPYGYTF
j_call: TRBJ1-5; d_call: .; v_call: TRBV6-6; clone_size: .; cdr3_nt: TGTGCCAGCATGGCAGGTCTTAGCAATCAGCCCCAGCATTTT; cdr3_aa: CASMAGLSNQPQHF
j_call: TRBJ1-1; d_call: .; v_call: TRBV19; clone_size: few; cdr3_nt: TGTGCCAGTAGGGCGATGACGGGGAACACTGAAGCTTTCTTT; cdr3_aa: CASRAMTGNTEAFF
j_call: TRBJ1-3; d_call: .; v_call: TRBV5-4; clone_size: .; cdr3_nt: TGTGCCAGCAGCTCTGGGGAATCAAGGACTGGAAACACCATATATTTT; cdr3_aa: CASSSGESRTGNTIYF
j_call: TRBJ2-5; d_call: TRBD2; v_call: TRBV4-1; clone_size: .; cdr3_nt: TGCGCCAGCAGCCCCCCCCTGGCGGGGGGACGAGAGACCCAGTACTTC; cdr3_aa: CASSPPLAGGRETQYF
j_call: TRBJ2-2; d_call: .; v_call: TRBV7-6; clone_size: .; cdr3_nt: TGTGCCAGCAGCTTAAAGGGGGGATATGGGGAGCTGTTTTTT; cdr3_aa: CASSLKGGYGELFF
j_call: TRBJ2-1; d_call: TRBD2; v_call: TRBV5-1; clone_size: .; cdr3_nt: TGCGCCAGCAGCTCCGCCGGGACCCGGGGGGGCAATGAGCAGTTCTTC; cdr3_aa: CASSSAGTRGGNEQFF
j_call: TRBJ1-5; d_call: TRBD1; v_call: TRBV15; clone_size: .; cdr3_nt: TGTGCCACCAGCACTGACAGGGGTAAGCAGCCCCAGCATTTT; cdr3_aa: CATSTDRGKQPQHF
j_call: TRBJ2-2; d_call: TRBD2; v_call: TRBV4-3; clone_size: .; cdr3_nt: TGCGCCAGCGGAGTTCGGGAGGGCCTTCTTGCAGGGGAGCTGTTTTTT; cdr3_aa: CASGVREGLLAGELFF
j_call: TRBJ1-2; d_call: .; v_call: TRBV7-8; clone_size: .; cdr3_nt: TGTGCCAGCAGCTTAGGGGGTTTTTACTATGGCTACACCTTC; cdr3_aa: CASSLGGFYYGYTF
j_call: TRBJ2-3; d_call: TRBD1; v_call: TRBV11-2; clone_size: .; cdr3_nt: TGTGCCAGCAGCTCGGGACAGGCTCGGGCAGATACGCAGTATTTT; cdr3_aa: CASSSGQARADTQYF
j_call: TRBJ1-5; d_call: TRBD1; v_call: TRBV28; clone_size: once; cdr3_nt: TGTGCCAGCAGTTTACCTAGACAGGGGGGAATTCAGCCCCAGCATTTT; cdr3_aa: CASSLPRQGGIQPQHF
j_call: TRBJ1-6; d_call: .; v_call: TRBV6-5; clone_size: few; cdr3_nt: TGTGCCAGCAGCCACGCCGGGGCTGATAATTCACCCCTCCACTTT; cdr3_aa: CASSHAGADNSPLHF
j_call: TRBJ2-3; d_call: TRBD1; v_call: TRBV5-1; clone_size: .; cdr3_nt: TGCGCCAGCAGCTTGGGATTCGGGACAGAAACAGATACGCAGTATTTT; cdr3_aa: CASSLGFGTETDTQYF
j_call: TRBJ1-4; d_call: .; v_call: TRBV5-1; clone_size: .; cdr3_nt: TGCGCCAGCAGCTACGAAGGGGTCTCTGCAACTAATGAAAAACTGTTTTTT; cdr3_aa: CASSYEGVSATNEKLFF
j_call: TRBJ1-2; d_call: .; v_call: TRBV6-1; clone_size: .; cdr3_nt: TGTGCCAGCAGTGAAGCCAGGGGCAGACTCTATGGCTACACCTTC; cdr3_aa: CASSEARGRLYGYTF
j_call: TRBJ2-7; d_call: TRBD1; v_call: TRBV2; clone_size: few; cdr3_nt: TGTGCCGCAAAGACAGGGCTCGAGCAGTACTTC; cdr3_aa: CAAKTGLEQYF
j_call: TRBJ2-2; d_call: .; v_call: TRBV5-1; clone_size: .; cdr3_nt: TGCGCCAGCTGCACGGAGGGTCTGAACACCGGGGAGCTGTTTTTT; cdr3_aa: CASCTEGLNTGELFF
j_call: TRBJ1-2; d_call: TRBD1; v_call: TRBV19; clone_size: .; cdr3_nt: TGTGCCAGCCGGGACAGGGGGCGCGAGAACTATGGCTACACCTTC; cdr3_aa: CASRDRGRENYGYTF
j_call: TRBJ2-1; d_call: TRBD1; v_call: TRBV7-2; clone_size: .; cdr3_nt: TGTGCCAGCAGATCGACAGGGGGCGAAACCAATGAGCAGTTCTTC; cdr3_aa: CASRSTGGETNEQFF
j_call: TRBJ2-3; d_call: TRBD2; v_call: TRBV10-3; clone_size: .; cdr3_nt: TGTGCCATTGGGACTAGCGTCTCCACAGATACGCAGTATTTT; cdr3_aa: CAIGTSVSTDTQYF
j_call: TRBJ1-6; d_call: .; v_call: TRBV6-1; clone_size: .; cdr3_nt: TGTGCCAGCAGGCGGGGGGGGATCAGCGATTCACCCCTCCACTTT; cdr3_aa: CASRRGGISDSPLHF
j_call: TRBJ2-5; d_call: .; v_call: TRBV7-2; clone_size: .; cdr3_nt: TGTGCCAGCAGCTTTTATGGAGGGTCAGAGACCCAGTACTTC; cdr3_aa: CASSFYGGSETQYF
j_call: TRBJ2-1; d_call: TRBD2; v_call: TRBV7-9; clone_size: .; cdr3_nt: TGTGCCAGCAGCTCCGACTCAGGACTAGCGGGGGGGCGACAGTTCTTC; cdr3_aa: CASSSDSGLAGGRQFF
j_call: TRBJ2-7; d_call: TRBD1; v_call: TRBV18; clone_size: .; cdr3_nt: TGTGCCAGCTCACCGCCGACAGGGGCCTACGAGCAGTACTTC; cdr3_aa: CASSPPTGAYEQYF
j_call: TRBJ2-3; d_call: .; v_call: TRBV5-1; clone_size: .; cdr3_nt: TGCGCCAGCAGCTTGGCCAGGGGGACTAGCACAGATACGCAGTATTTT; cdr3_aa: CASSLARGTSTDTQYF
j_call: TRBJ2-7; d_call: .; v_call: TRBV5-1; clone_size: .; cdr3_nt: TGCGCCAGCAGCTTAATTCCTGGGGGAGGGGGCTACGAGCAGTACTTC; cdr3_aa: CASSLIPGGGGYEQYF
j_call: TRBJ2-5; d_call: TRBD1; v_call: TRBV18; clone_size: many; cdr3_nt: TGTGCCAGCTCTCTTTCCACCCCCGGGACAGGGCCAGAGACCCAGTACTTC; cdr3_aa: CASSLSTPGTGPETQYF
j_call: TRBJ2-7; d_call: TRBD1; v_call: TRBV6-1; clone_size: .; cdr3_nt: TGTGCCAGCAGTGACCGACAGGGTCGGGTTTACGAGCAGTACTTC; cdr3_aa: CASSDRQGRVYEQYF
j_call: TRBJ1-5; d_call: .; v_call: TRBV10-1; clone_size: .; cdr3_nt: TGCGCCAGCAGTGAGTCCGGTAGCGAGGATAGGGCGGTAAATCAGCCCCAGCATTTT; cdr3_aa: CASSESGSEDRAVNQPQHF
j_call: TRBJ1-2; d_call: .; v_call: TRBV6-1; clone_size: .; cdr3_nt: TGTGCCAGCAGTGAAACGACCACGGGTAACTATGGCTACACCTTC; cdr3_aa: CASSETTTGNYGYTF